This is a list of T cell receptor beta chains from one sample in a study of shared clonotypes between healthy human individuals. The protocol was immunoSEQ multiplex PCR, while the TCRdb copy is restricted to in-frame clones and leaves out a portion. The data show 2 million to 2.5 million clones, almost 96% seen once. The sample was naive CD4+ T cells sorted from blood. The receptors originated from a man aged 18 to 29 in good health. CDR3s include the opening cysteine and the closing phenylalanine or tryptophan. A D gene is named only where the DNA matches it firmly. Clone sizes are given selectively: once, few, many, or a class where the clone is expanded.

J gene	V gene	D gene	clone size	CDR3 protein	CDR3 DNA
TRBJ2-1	TRBV5-6	NA	NA	CASSLAGSGFFF	TGTGCCAGCAGCTTGGCTGGATCAGGGTTTTTCTTC
TRBJ2-5	TRBV4-3	TRBD2	NA	CASSQLAGVLETQYF	TGCGCCAGCAGCCAGTTAGCGGGAGTTTTGGAGACCCAGTACTTC
TRBJ1-2	TRBV2	NA	NA	CASSELANYGYTF	TGTGCCAGCAGTGAACTGGCTAACTATGGCTACACCTTC
TRBJ1-1	TRBV11-2	NA	NA	CASSPHGGLDTEAFF	TGTGCCAGCAGCCCCCACGGGGGACTCGACACTGAAGCTTTCTTT
TRBJ1-2	TRBV6-1	NA	NA	CASSENPPSADNYGYTF	TGTGCCAGCAGTGAAAATCCGCCTTCTGCTGATAACTATGGCTACACCTTC
TRBJ2-7	TRBV10-2	TRBD2	NA	CASSEGLAGLYEQYF	TGCGCCAGCAGTGAAGGACTAGCGGGGCTCTACGAGCAGTACTTC
TRBJ2-1	TRBV2	TRBD2	once	CASKGGRARDEQFF	TGTGCCAGCAAAGGCGGGAGGGCCCGGGATGAGCAGTTCTTC
TRBJ2-1	TRBV7-2	NA	once	CASSLLASSEQFF	TGTGCCAGCAGCTTACTAGCCAGTAGTGAGCAGTTCTTC
TRBJ1-4	TRBV13	NA	NA	CASSLGRRGNEKLFF	TGTGCCAGCAGCTTAGGAAGGCGGGGAAATGAAAAACTGTTTTTT
TRBJ2-1	TRBV5-6	TRBD1	NA	CASSWPMGMTGRNEQFF	TGTGCCAGCAGCTGGCCGATGGGAATGACAGGGCGGAATGAGCAGTTCTTC
TRBJ2-7	TRBV5-4	NA	NA	CASSSRDGPYEQYF	TGTGCCAGCAGCTCACGGGACGGACCCTACGAGCAGTACTTC
TRBJ1-4	TRBV7-9	NA	few	CASSLDGGSNEKLFF	TGTGCCAGCAGCCTAGACGGGGGTAGTAATGAAAAACTGTTTTTT
TRBJ2-3	TRBV4-1	NA	NA	CASSQGPGLGTDTQYF	TGCGCCAGCAGCCAAGGGCCGGGGCTTGGCACAGATACGCAGTATTTT
TRBJ2-5	TRBV5-1	TRBD1	NA	CASSSRGQVSETQYF	TGCGCCAGCAGCTCCCGCGGACAGGTTAGCGAGACCCAGTACTTC
TRBJ2-7	TRBV19	TRBD2	NA	CASTSGRANEQYF	TGTGCCAGCACTAGCGGGAGGGCCAACGAGCAGTACTTC
TRBJ1-2	TRBV29-1	NA	once	CSVEGDESYGYTF	TGCAGCGTCGAGGGTGATGAGAGCTATGGCTACACCTTC
TRBJ2-3	TRBV5-4	TRBD2	NA	CASSPSSGGRPDTQYF	TGTGCCAGCAGCCCCTCTAGCGGGGGACGGCCAGATACGCAGTATTTT
TRBJ1-5	TRBV6-6	NA	NA	CASSYVYSNQPQHF	TGTGCCAGCAGTTACGTCTACAGCAATCAGCCCCAGCATTTT
TRBJ2-2	TRBV6-1	NA	NA	CASSWATGELFF	TGTGCCAGCAGTTGGGCCACCGGGGAGCTGTTTTTT
TRBJ1-5	TRBV6-5	NA	NA	CASSLSPGLGQPQHF	TGTGCCAGCAGCCTCTCCCCAGGGCTCGGTCAGCCCCAGCATTTT
TRBJ1-1	TRBV7-9	NA	NA	CASSLDNGYHEAFF	TGTGCCAGCAGCTTAGATAACGGATACCATGAAGCTTTCTTT
TRBJ1-4	TRBV7-9	NA	NA	CASSSGLGEKLFF	TGTGCCAGCAGCTCGGGGCTTGGGGAAAAACTGTTTTTT
TRBJ2-1	TRBV7-3	NA	NA	CASSLTSSGAGSYNEQFF	TGTGCCAGCAGCTTAACATCGTCGGGGGCCGGCTCCTACAATGAGCAGTTCTTC
TRBJ1-4	TRBV7-9	NA	NA	CASSLYPEADEKLFF	TGTGCCAGCAGCTTATATCCCGAAGCAGACGAAAAACTGTTTTTT
TRBJ1-1	TRBV10-3	TRBD1	NA	CAISRTGQNTEAFF	TGTGCCATCAGTAGGACAGGGCAGAACACTGAAGCTTTCTTT
TRBJ1-1	TRBV6-5	TRBD1	NA	CASSRGQGYTEAFF	TGTGCCAGCAGCCGGGGACAGGGGTACACTGAAGCTTTCTTT
TRBJ1-5	TRBV27	NA	NA	CASSFWGTNQPQHF	TGTGCCAGCAGTTTCTGGGGGACGAATCAGCCCCAGCATTTT
TRBJ2-7	TRBV5-1	NA	NA	CASSPGTGPYEQYF	TGCGCCAGCAGTCCCGGGACCGGTCCTTACGAGCAGTACTTC
TRBJ2-3	TRBV5-6	TRBD2	NA	CASSWITSGGSADTQYF	TGTGCCAGCAGCTGGATTACTAGCGGGGGGTCCGCAGATACGCAGTATTTT
TRBJ2-3	TRBV6-5	NA	once	CATKGGFTDTQYF	TGTGCCACGAAGGGGGGGTTCACAGATACGCAGTATTTT
TRBJ2-3	TRBV5-6	TRBD2	once	CASSLTAGGGTDTQYF	TGTGCCAGCAGCTTGACAGCGGGGGGGGGCACAGATACGCAGTATTTT
TRBJ2-1	TRBV6-6	NA	NA	CASSYGDNANEQFF	TGTGCCAGCAGTTACGGGGATAACGCCAATGAGCAGTTCTTC
TRBJ2-3	TRBV7-2	TRBD2	once	CASSQRPGTSSTDTQYF	TGTGCCAGCAGCCAAAGACCCGGGACTAGCAGCACAGATACGCAGTATTTT
TRBJ1-2	TRBV6-5	TRBD1	few	CASSPGGYGYTF	TGTGCCAGCAGCCCAGGGGGTTACGGCTACACCTTC
TRBJ1-4	TRBV28	NA	once	CASRSTGANEKLFF	TGTGCCAGCAGGTCGACAGGCGCTAATGAAAAACTGTTTTTT
TRBJ2-3	TRBV7-2	TRBD2	NA	CASSPASGSRSDTQYF	TGTGCCAGCAGCCCCGCTAGCGGGAGCCGGTCAGATACGCAGTATTTT
TRBJ1-5	TRBV10-3	NA	NA	CAITEIEGQPQHF	TGTGCCATCACGGAAATCGAGGGCCAGCCCCAGCATTTT
TRBJ2-5	TRBV29-1	TRBD2	once	CSVGASGRFLQGVQYF	TGCAGCGTTGGGGCTAGCGGGAGGTTCCTACAGGGCGTCCAGTACTTC
TRBJ2-7	TRBV5-4	TRBD2	NA	CASSPAGLAAPYEQYF	TGTGCCAGCAGCCCTGCGGGACTAGCGGCCCCCTACGAGCAGTACTTC
TRBJ2-1	TRBV7-9	TRBD2	NA	CASSAVPGGPDNEQFF	TGTGCCAGCAGCGCAGTCCCGGGGGGGCCGGACAATGAGCAGTTCTTC
TRBJ2-5	TRBV5-1	TRBD2	NA	CASSSGGPGETQYF	TGCGCCAGCAGCAGCGGGGGGCCGGGAGAGACCCAGTACTTC
TRBJ1-3	TRBV6-1	NA	NA	CASSEAPVSGNTIYF	TGTGCCAGCAGTGAAGCGCCGGTCTCTGGAAACACCATATATTTT
TRBJ1-1	TRBV5-1	NA	NA	CASSTGQLNTEAFF	TGCGCCAGCAGCACGGGTCAACTGAACACTGAAGCTTTCTTT
TRBJ2-1	TRBV10-2	NA	NA	CASRDLISDNEQFF	TGCGCCAGCAGGGACTTGATCTCTGACAATGAGCAGTTCTTC
TRBJ1-5	TRBV7-2	NA	NA	CASSPLGGPGSNQPQHF	TGTGCCAGCAGCCCCCTGGGAGGGCCGGGAAGCAATCAGCCCCAGCATTTT
TRBJ1-2	TRBV2	NA	NA	CASSTTSNYGYTF	TGTGCCAGCAGCACCACTTCTAACTATGGCTACACCTTC
TRBJ1-1	TRBV6-5	TRBD1	once	CASRGTGNTEAFF	TGTGCCAGCAGAGGGACAGGGAACACTGAAGCTTTCTTT
TRBJ2-1	TRBV19	NA	NA	CASKPGRGERIYNEQFF	TGTGCCAGTAAACCGGGCCGCGGAGAAAGGATCTACAATGAGCAGTTCTTC
TRBJ2-1	TRBV18	TRBD2	NA	CASSASGGSNEQFF	TGTGCCAGCTCAGCTAGCGGGGGGAGCAATGAGCAGTTCTTC
TRBJ1-3	TRBV6-5	TRBD1	NA	CASAETGRSGNTIYF	TGTGCCAGCGCTGAGACAGGGAGGAGTGGAAACACCATATATTTT
TRBJ1-3	TRBV6-5	NA	NA	CASSRLGTGGNTIYF	TGTGCCAGCAGCCGACTAGGGACTGGAGGAAACACCATATATTTT
TRBJ1-3	TRBV5-6	NA	NA	CASRASSDGNTIYF	TGTGCCAGCAGAGCTTCGTCCGATGGAAACACCATATATTTT